This T cell receptor beta chain originates from a study of cytomegalovirus exposure and HLA in healthy donors. Notes on this clone: The antigen remains undetermined.

The PCR contained 60 Vbeta and 13 Jbeta primers. Repertoires were generated with immunoSEQ multiplex PCR, while TCRdb's copy carries only in-frame clones and drops some. The sample consists of roughly 150,000 clones, 65% to 80% of them appearing once. General study points: In an earlier analysis, about 87% or about 30%: the productive usage of most TCR beta V segments. The investigators catalogued 150 or so TCR beta chains as cytomegalovirus-associated.

The CDR3 consists of 15 residues. V was trimmed by 4 bases and J by 10 bases, leaving 21 bases between them. Germline assignment: CDR1 SGDLS and CDR2 YYNGEE. This clonotype was obtained from a woman between 45 and 60 years old in good health and CMV-seropositive. The rearrangement uses TRBV9 and TRBJ2-1, with D perhaps TRBD1 (6 bases). The sample was PBMCs. The CDR3 protein is CASSPRTDFDWEQFF. In DNA, the CDR3 is TGTGCCAGCAGCCCCCGGACAGACTTTGACTGGGAGCAGTTCTTC.